This TCR beta chain was found in a study of T cell responses to AZD1222 COVID-19 vaccine. Second-dose intervals of approximately 4 or approximately 12 weeks were pooled. A note on this clone: Its antigen is as yet unknown.

Broader study findings: When two AZD1222 doses had been given, Spike-specific TCR breadth and depth rose. Among spike-specific TCRs, nearly half reportedly target unmutated variant regions. Donors were largely white British and mainly female; clonal diversity was possibly underestimated.

This table comes from immunoSEQ multiplex PCR, and its TCRdb copy is limited to in-frame clones, with some not included. The table has under 150,000 clones, 88% seen once. This clonotype originated in an adult who received the AZD1222 COVID-19 vaccine. This specimen was peripheral blood, taken 28 days after the second AZD1222 dose.

This CDR3 reads CASRGWGKGTEAFF. The CDR3 bases are TGTGCCAGCAGGGGCTGGGGTAAGGGGACTGAAGCTTTCTTT. The V and J genes are TRBV2 and TRBJ1-1, with D possibly TRBD1 on 5 matching bases. The CDR3 runs 14 residues. V was shortened by 6 bases and J by 5 bases, with 16 bases between the two germline ends. CDR1 and CDR2 (germline): SNHLY, FYNNEI.